This note documents a single TCR beta chain sequence. What it binds is unknown. The study profiled TCR beta VDJ and CDR3 using genomic DNA as template. TCRdb passed the reads through MiXCR, listing each CDR3 protein once. The sample lists some 190,000 distinct CDR3 sequences, less than 55% seen once, with approximately 2.9% in the top ten. The data belong to a study of CD8+CD57+ T cells in acquired aplastic anemia. Overall study: An average of about 3.4 ug of DNA was obtained from sorted CD4+ and CD8+ cells. Healthy CD8+ samples averaged roughly 9.9 million reads.

Study-wide points: Any difference that existed in CD8+ Simpson's diversity between patients and controls was not significant. It was found that roughly 29 CD8+ CDR3 sequences were shared between patients and controls.

This TCR was sampled from a human donor in good health. Sequencing was carried out using sorted CD4+, CD8+, or CD8+CD57+ T cells (not recorded which) from PBMCs.

CDR3 DNA sequence: TGTGCCAGCAGCTTACCGGGACTACAGCAGTTCTTC. Its protein product is CASSLPGLQQFF. The J gene is TRBJ2-1, the V gene TRBV7-2; 7 positions agree with TRBD2. Losses at the gene ends were 2 bases for V and 11 bases for J; bases not matched to a gene: 3. Germline lookup yields CDR1 SGHTA and CDR2 FQGNSA. The CDR3 is 12 amino acids.